The rows below give T cell receptor beta chains drawn from one sample of a study of blood T cell repertoires in COVID-19. Here immunoSEQ multiplex PCR was the method, and the copy in TCRdb shows in-frame clones only, minus some. The sample contains approximately 130,000 clones, roughly 81% of which appear only once. Sequencing input: peripheral blood. These receptors were taken from a human donor in a cohort sampled during active COVID-19. Both conserved end residues are part of each CDR3. A D gene is named only where the DNA matches it firmly. Where a row states a size, it is once, few, many or the class of an expanded clone; other rows omit it.

length: 14
J: TRBJ2-5
D: NA
V: TRBV6-1
size: NA
CDR3: CASSEITSWETQYF
DNA: TGTGCCAGCAGTGAAATCACTAGTTGGGAGACCCAGTACTTC

length: 12
J: TRBJ1-4
D: NA
V: TRBV4-1
size: NA
CDR3: CASSLSYEKLFF
DNA: TGCGCCAGCAGCTTGTCCTATGAAAAACTGTTTTTT

length: 11
J: TRBJ1-2
D: NA
V: TRBV20-1
size: NA
CDR3: CSAGLSYGYTF
DNA: TGCAGTGCTGGACTGAGCTATGGCTACACCTTC

length: 17
J: TRBJ1-2
D: NA
V: TRBV28
size: NA
CDR3: CASTTLGGASGNYGYTF
DNA: TGTGCCAGCACAACCCTAGGGGGGGCGTCGGGTAACTATGGCTACACCTTC

length: 14
J: TRBJ1-5
D: TRBD1
V: TRBV6-5
size: NA
CDR3: CASRTGWSNQPQHF
DNA: TGTGCCAGCCGGACAGGATGGAGCAATCAGCCCCAGCATTTT

length: 16
J: TRBJ2-5
D: NA
V: TRBV5-4
size: few
CDR3: CASSPEFGPPGETQYF
DNA: TGTGCCAGCAGCCCGGAGTTCGGGCCCCCGGGGGAGACCCAGTACTTC

length: 13
J: TRBJ1-2
D: NA
V: TRBV3-1/TRBV3-2
size: NA
CDR3: CASSPGVSYGYTF
DNA: TGTGCCAGCAGCCCAGGGGTGTCCTATGGCTACACCTTC

length: 11
J: TRBJ1-1
D: NA
V: TRBV20-1
size: NA
CDR3: CSARSRGEAFF
DNA: TGCAGTGCTAGATCCCGGGGTGAAGCTTTCTTT

length: 14
J: TRBJ1-2
D: NA
V: TRBV15
size: NA
CDR3: CAVTTGGQTYGYTF
DNA: TGTGCCGTGACCACTGGCGGACAAACCTATGGCTACACCTTC

length: 14
J: TRBJ1-1
D: TRBD1
V: TRBV5-6
size: NA
CDR3: CASSPGTGRTEAFF
DNA: TGTGCCAGCAGCCCCGGGACAGGGCGTACTGAAGCTTTCTTT

length: 15
J: TRBJ2-6
D: NA
V: TRBV7-9
size: NA
CDR3: CASSLRVSGANVLTF
DNA: TGTGCCAGCAGCCTACGGGTCTCTGGGGCCAACGTCCTGACTTTC

length: 16
J: TRBJ2-3
D: TRBD2
V: TRBV5-6
size: NA
CDR3: CARSWGAGGSVDTQYF
DNA: TGTGCCCGCAGCTGGGGGGCGGGGGGAAGTGTAGATACGCAGTATTTT

length: 13
J: TRBJ2-7
D: NA
V: TRBV7-7
size: few
CDR3: CASSLDVGSEQYF
DNA: TGTGCCAGCAGCTTAGATGTAGGGAGCGAGCAGTACTTC

length: 14
J: TRBJ2-7
D: TRBD1
V: TRBV5-8
size: NA
CDR3: CASSLDRGTYEQYF
DNA: TGTGCCAGCAGCTTGGACAGGGGGACCTACGAGCAGTACTTC

length: 16
J: TRBJ2-1
D: TRBD2
V: TRBV9
size: NA
CDR3: CASSVGMSGGYNEQFF
DNA: TGTGCCAGCAGCGTAGGAATGAGCGGGGGATACAATGAGCAGTTCTTC

length: 15
J: TRBJ1-1
D: TRBD1
V: TRBV10-3
size: NA
CDR3: CATISGGEAGTEAFF
DNA: TGTGCCACCATCTCAGGGGGCGAGGCCGGGACTGAAGCTTTCTTT

length: 15
J: TRBJ2-2
D: NA
V: TRBV5-1
size: few
CDR3: CASSARTVDTGELFF
DNA: TGCGCCAGCAGTGCCCGGACAGTGGACACCGGGGAGCTGTTTTTT

length: 14
J: TRBJ2-1
D: TRBD2
V: TRBV19
size: NA
CDR3: CASNLAGGRSEQFF
DNA: TGTGCCAGTAACTTAGCGGGGGGGCGATCTGAGCAGTTCTTC

length: 13
J: TRBJ1-6
D: NA
V: TRBV4-1
size: NA
CDR3: CASSQEQNSPLHF
DNA: TGCGCCAGCAGCCAAGAACAGAATTCACCCCTCCACTTT

length: 14
J: TRBJ1-2
D: NA
V: TRBV20-1
size: NA
CDR3: CSASNQVDRSGYTF
DNA: TGCAGTGCTAGTAATCAGGTTGACAGGTCTGGCTACACCTTC

length: 18
J: TRBJ2-2
D: TRBD2
V: TRBV11-2
size: NA
CDR3: CASSPRLAGGSGAGELFF
DNA: TGTGCCAGCAGCCCGAGACTAGCGGGGGGCTCTGGCGCCGGGGAGCTGTTTTTT

length: 16
J: TRBJ2-3
D: TRBD2
V: TRBV7-9
size: NA
CDR3: CASSPSGGTVTDTQYF
DNA: TGTGCCAGCAGCCCTAGCGGGGGGACCGTCACAGATACGCAGTATTTT

length: 13
J: TRBJ1-2
D: NA
V: TRBV19
size: NA
CDR3: CASTPGGAYGYTF
DNA: TGTGCCAGTACCCCGGGCGGGGCCTATGGCTACACCTTC

length: 13
J: TRBJ1-1
D: TRBD1
V: TRBV7-8
size: NA
CDR3: CASSQTTGVEAFF
DNA: TGTGCCAGCAGCCAGACGACAGGGGTTGAAGCTTTCTTT

length: 16
J: TRBJ2-1
D: TRBD1
V: TRBV3-1/TRBV3-2
size: NA
CDR3: CASSRSGQGAVNEQFF
DNA: TGTGCCAGCAGCCGATCGGGACAGGGGGCCGTTAATGAGCAGTTCTTC

length: 16
J: TRBJ2-2
D: TRBD2
V: TRBV20-1
size: NA
CDR3: CSASAASGGFPGELFF
DNA: TGCAGTGCTAGTGCCGCTAGCGGGGGGTTCCCCGGGGAGCTGTTTTTT

length: 13
J: TRBJ2-7
D: NA
V: TRBV6-2/TRBV6-3
size: NA
CDR3: CASSKHSTYEQYF
DNA: TGTGCCAGCAGTAAGCACAGTACCTACGAGCAGTACTTC

length: 14
J: TRBJ2-5
D: TRBD1
V: TRBV10-3
size: NA
CDR3: CAISLTGGTETQYF
DNA: TGTGCCATCAGCCTGACAGGGGGCACGGAGACCCAGTACTTC

length: 15
J: TRBJ2-7
D: TRBD2
V: TRBV5-1
size: NA
CDR3: CASSRASGEPRQQYF
DNA: TGCGCCAGCAGTAGGGCTAGCGGGGAGCCGCGCCAGCAGTACTTC

length: 13
J: TRBJ2-3
D: NA
V: TRBV12-3/TRBV12-4
size: NA
CDR3: CASRFSGGDTQYF
DNA: TGTGCCAGCAGGTTTAGCGGAGGAGATACGCAGTATTTT

length: 15
J: TRBJ2-3
D: NA
V: TRBV5-1
size: NA
CDR3: CASSAGGTSTDTQYF
DNA: TGCGCCAGCAGCGCCGGGGGAACTAGCACAGATACGCAGTATTTT

length: 16
J: TRBJ2-2
D: NA
V: TRBV5-1
size: NA
CDR3: CASSGAGTSNTGELFF
DNA: TGCGCCAGCAGCGGAGCCGGGACTTCCAACACCGGGGAGCTGTTTTTT

length: 12
J: TRBJ2-1
D: NA
V: TRBV6-5
size: once
CDR3: CASSSQAGPQFF
DNA: TGTGCCAGCAGCTCCCAAGCGGGCCCGCAGTTCTTC

length: 15
J: TRBJ2-1
D: TRBD2
V: TRBV14
size: NA
CDR3: CASSQRVAGVNEQFF
DNA: TGTGCCAGCAGCCAGAGGGTAGCGGGGGTTAATGAGCAGTTCTTC

length: 18
J: TRBJ1-1
D: NA
V: TRBV5-8
size: NA
CDR3: CASGRRAGGITMNTEAFF
DNA: TGTGCCAGCGGCCGGCGGGCAGGTGGGATTACTATGAACACTGAAGCTTTCTTT

length: 20
J: TRBJ1-1
D: TRBD1
V: TRBV3-1/TRBV3-2
size: NA
CDR3: CASSQDRGTDLTTPNTEAFF
DNA: TGTGCCAGCAGCCAAGATCGGGGGACAGATCTCACAACCCCGAACACTGAAGCTTTCTTT

length: 15
J: TRBJ1-1
D: TRBD1
V: TRBV30
size: NA
CDR3: CAWSQTGFGGTEAFF
DNA: TGTGCCTGGAGCCAGACAGGGTTCGGCGGGACTGAAGCTTTCTTT

length: 16
J: TRBJ2-2
D: TRBD1
V: TRBV6-6
size: once
CDR3: CASSGQTGGVPGELFF
DNA: TGTGCCAGCAGTGGACAGACAGGGGGCGTGCCCGGGGAGCTGTTTTTT

length: 15
J: TRBJ1-4
D: NA
V: TRBV5-1
size: NA
CDR3: CASSLDTGTNEKLFF
DNA: TGCGCCAGCAGCTTGGATACCGGGACTAATGAAAAACTGTTTTTT

length: 14
J: TRBJ2-7
D: TRBD1
V: TRBV7-8
size: NA
CDR3: CASSVRDSGYEQYF
DNA: TGTGCCAGCAGCGTAAGGGACAGCGGTTACGAGCAGTACTTC

length: 13
J: TRBJ1-2
D: NA
V: TRBV15
size: NA
CDR3: CATSSETGYGYTF
DNA: TGTGCCACCAGCAGCGAAACTGGCTATGGCTACACCTTC

length: 14
J: TRBJ1-6
D: NA
V: TRBV10-3
size: NA
CDR3: CAISDGQGRSPLHF
DNA: TGTGCCATCAGTGACGGGCAGGGCAGATCACCCCTCCACTTT

length: 18
J: TRBJ2-3
D: TRBD2
V: TRBV5-1
size: NA
CDR3: CASSLGLAGGPGTDTQYF
DNA: TGCGCCAGCAGCTTGGGACTAGCGGGGGGCCCGGGCACAGATACGCAGTATTTT

length: 13
J: TRBJ1-2
D: TRBD1
V: TRBV12-3/TRBV12-4
size: NA
CDR3: CASSPQGTYGYTF
DNA: TGTGCCAGCAGTCCACAGGGGACCTATGGCTACACCTTC

length: 15
J: TRBJ2-1
D: TRBD2
V: TRBV10-2
size: NA
CDR3: CASSESALAGNEQFF
DNA: TGCGCCAGCAGTGAGTCGGCACTAGCGGGGAATGAGCAGTTCTTC

length: 15
J: TRBJ1-1
D: NA
V: TRBV7-9
size: few
CDR3: CASSLLGRGDTEAFF
DNA: TGTGCCAGCAGCTTATTGGGCAGGGGAGACACTGAAGCTTTCTTT

length: 12
J: TRBJ1-4
D: NA
V: TRBV19
size: NA
CDR3: CATRQKNEKLFF
DNA: TGTGCCACACGACAGAAAAATGAAAAACTGTTTTTT

length: 15
J: TRBJ1-2
D: NA
V: TRBV11-2
size: NA
CDR3: CASSLATRGGYGYTF
DNA: TGTGCCAGCAGCTTGGCGACCCGGGGGGGCTATGGCTACACCTTC

length: 14
J: TRBJ2-7
D: NA
V: TRBV15
size: NA
CDR3: CATSGRWADSEQYF
DNA: TGTGCCACCAGCGGTCGTTGGGCAGATTCCGAGCAGTACTTC

length: 15
J: TRBJ2-5
D: TRBD1
V: TRBV27
size: NA
CDR3: CASSYRDRVAETQYF
DNA: TGTGCCAGCAGTTACCGGGACAGGGTGGCAGAGACCCAGTACTTC

length: 13
J: TRBJ1-2
D: NA
V: TRBV5-1
size: NA
CDR3: CASSLEAGHGYTF
DNA: TGCGCCAGCAGCTTGGAGGCAGGGCATGGCTACACCTTC

length: 13
J: TRBJ1-3
D: NA
V: TRBV19
size: NA
CDR3: CASSNNFGNTIYF
DNA: TGTGCCAGTAGTAATAACTTTGGAAACACCATATATTTT

length: 16
J: TRBJ1-2
D: NA
V: TRBV21-1
size: NA
CDR3: CASIPPATDHLAGYTF
DNA: TGTGCCAGCATCCCCCCGGCGACAGACCATTTGGCGGGCTACACCTTC

length: 15
J: TRBJ2-1
D: NA
V: TRBV7-2
size: NA
CDR3: CASTLPQVRYNEQFF
DNA: TGTGCCAGCACCCTACCCCAGGTCCGCTACAATGAGCAGTTCTTC

length: 15
J: TRBJ2-1
D: TRBD1
V: TRBV19
size: NA
CDR3: CASSPRQGGYNEQFF
DNA: TGTGCCAGTAGTCCAAGACAGGGGGGTTACAATGAGCAGTTCTTC

length: 17
J: TRBJ2-4
D: TRBD1
V: TRBV15
size: NA
CDR3: CATSRLSGTGAKNIQYF
DNA: TGTGCCACCAGCAGACTTTCCGGGACAGGGGCCAAAAACATTCAGTACTTC

length: 14
J: TRBJ2-3
D: NA
V: TRBV7-9
size: NA
CDR3: CASSYAGPTDTQYF
DNA: TGTGCCAGCAGCTATGCAGGGCCCACAGATACGCAGTATTTT

length: 16
J: TRBJ2-3
D: NA
V: TRBV9
size: once
CDR3: CASSVGLSRSTDTQYF
DNA: TGTGCCAGCAGCGTAGGACTATCTAGGAGCACAGATACGCAGTATTTT

length: 14
J: TRBJ2-7
D: NA
V: TRBV4-1
size: NA
CDR3: CASSQASGDYEQYF
DNA: TGCGCCAGCAGCCAAGCGTCGGGGGATTACGAGCAGTACTTC